One sample yielded the 3 T cell receptor beta chains listed below, sequenced in a study of human T cells and chemical hapten exposure. TCRdb re-derived calls from the RACE reads in MiXCR, one entry per CDR3 protein. The table includes some 400,000 distinct CDR3 sequences, about 4.4% detected once. Time point denoted: patch test 1, 2 weeks after DPC sensitization. Treatment indicated: therapeutic diphenylcyclopropenone sensitization with weekly scalp DPC. Sample: whole blood, taken in connection with sensitization to the hapten diphenylcyclopropenone (DPC). These receptors originate from a woman in her 50s with alopecia areata. Some clones in this sample may be carry-over from other donors' samples.

The V call is TRBV7-8, the J call TRBJ2-5; 8 bases are shared with TRBD1. Germline V gene lookup returns CDR1 SGHVS and CDR2 FQNEAQ. CDR3 size: 17 residues. With V trimmed by 5 bases and J by 1 base, 12 bases remained unmatched. CDR3 protein: CASSPPRGQGFQETQYF. As DNA, the CDR3 is TGTGCCAGCAGCCCCCCCCGAGGACAGGGTTTCCAAGAGACCCAGTACTTC. Combining the CDR3 with reference TRBV7-8 and TRBJ2-5 gives the whole variable domain GAGVSQSPRYKVAKRGQDVALRCDPISGHVSLFWYQQALGQGPEFLTYFQNEAQLDKSGLPSDRFFAERPEGSVSTLKIQRTQQEDSAVYLCASSPPRGQGFQETQYFGPGTRLLVL.

This clonotype was detected only a few times. The CDR3 loop is CASSTYGGVNPRSYEQYF. The CDR3 coding sequence is TGTGCCAGCAGTACCTATGGGGGGGTCAACCCCAGATCCTACGAGCAGTACTTC. This chain connects TRBV28 to TRBJ2-7, with TRBD2 matching 7 bases. This CDR3 region has 18 residues. Germline trimming cut 5 bases from V and 1 base from J; bases unmatched to any gene: 17. Germline V gene data show CDR1 as MDHEN and CDR2 as SYDVKM.

This clonotype was detected many times. The CDR3 coding sequence is TGTGCCAGCACCAAGGAAGCGGACAATGAGCAGTTCTTC. Translating gives CASTKEADNEQFF. This chain connects TRBV7-9 to TRBJ2-1; D possibly corresponds to TRBD2 (5 bases). With 7 bases removed from V and 5 bases from J, the gap between germline ends came to 12 bases. Looked up from germline, CDR1 is SEHNR and CDR2 is FQNEAQ (reference sequence). The CDR3 length is 13 residues. The complete variable domain, with remaining parts taken from reference TRBV7-9 and TRBJ2-1, reads DTGVSQNPRHKITKRGQNVTFRCDPISEHNRLYWYRQTLGQGPEFLTYFQNEAQLEKSRLLSDRFSAERPKGSFSTLEIQRTEQGDSAMYLCASTKEADNEQFFGPGTRLTVL.